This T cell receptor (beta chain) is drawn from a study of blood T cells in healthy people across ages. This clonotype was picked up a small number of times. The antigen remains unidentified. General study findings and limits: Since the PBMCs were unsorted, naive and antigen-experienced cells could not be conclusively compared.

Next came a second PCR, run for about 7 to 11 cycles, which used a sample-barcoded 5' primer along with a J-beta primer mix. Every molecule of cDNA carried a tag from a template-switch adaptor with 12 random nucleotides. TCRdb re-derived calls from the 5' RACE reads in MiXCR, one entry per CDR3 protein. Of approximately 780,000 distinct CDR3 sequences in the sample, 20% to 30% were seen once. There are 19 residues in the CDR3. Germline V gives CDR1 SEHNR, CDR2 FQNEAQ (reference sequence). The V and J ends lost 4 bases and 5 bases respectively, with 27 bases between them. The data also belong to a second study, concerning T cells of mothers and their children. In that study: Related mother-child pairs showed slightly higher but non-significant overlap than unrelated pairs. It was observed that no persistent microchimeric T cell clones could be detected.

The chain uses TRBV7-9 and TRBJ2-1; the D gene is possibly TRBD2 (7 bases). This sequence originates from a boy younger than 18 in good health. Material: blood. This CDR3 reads CASSWGGFWRGQWDNEQFF. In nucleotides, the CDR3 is TGTGCCAGCAGCTGGGGGGGTTTTTGGCGGGGGCAATGGGACAATGAGCAGTTCTTC.